This T cell receptor (beta chain) was observed in a study of blood T cell repertoires in COVID-19 (dated by TCRdb to 2018 to 2020). In terms of the full investigation: Samples from collaborators originated in the United States, Italy and Spain and spanned both the acute and convalescent phases of COVID-19. The prospective study material was composed of cDNA or gDNA derived from T cells, B-cell-depleted T cells, or PBMCs. Deeply sampled blood TCRbeta repertoires from subjects exposed to, actively infected with, or recovered from COVID-19 were included in the dataset. A freely available public database, intended as a resource for researchers studying the immune response to SARS-CoV-2, is where the repertoires were released. Samples came from the ongoing ImmuneRACE study (first 160 participants) plus 1,254 subjects from 6 global collaborators. Sample metadata almost always included a de-identified subject ID, COVID-19 status, age in years and sex. HLA class I and class II types, where available, came from metadata supplied by the sample provider rather than from assay-based typing. Overall study results and their limits: The amount of clinical and demographic metadata varied by source and participant and was provided uncurated.

The germline V gene encodes CDR1 KGHSH and CDR2 LQKENI. Counted from cysteine to phenylalanine, this CDR3 has 16 amino acids. The CDR3 DNA has 48 bases and is translated from base 1. Trimming takes 0 bases from V and 5 bases from J, and the germline ends sit 17 bases apart. TCRbeta CDR3 regions were amplified from genomic DNA by means of the immunoSEQ Assay, a bias-controlled multiplex PCR. In the source study's methods: The number of nucleated cells in each sample was estimated from the amplification of reference gene primers within the assay. To quantify the absolute abundance of each unique TCRbeta CDR3 rearrangement, sequence reads were collapsed and filtered. For each sample, productive Simpson clonality was calculated as the square root of Simpson's diversity index across productive rearrangements. The table comes from immuneACCESS by way of TCRdb, which keeps in-frame sequences with V and J called. Part of the clones is missing from these tables; in studies checked, under half for an unresolved V gene and the rest for unknown reasons. V, J and clone size reflect that table, while D and trimming were determined from the DNA. The table for this sample lists about 250,000 clones; 70% to 85% of them were counted only once. The ten largest clonotypes hold nearly 9% of the sample.

The collaborating institutions used their own protocols to collect whole blood in K2EDTA tubes. For TCRbeta analysis, collaborators shipped samples in one of three forms: frozen whole blood, isolated PBMCs, or DNA extracted from either of those sample types. As to this clone: This receptor's antigen is unknown. It has no much larger one-base neighbor in the sample; base qualities were not kept.

This TCR was sampled from a man older than 75 with acute or convalescent COVID-19. The rearranged segments are TRBV18 and TRBJ2-7; the D gene is perhaps TRBD2, from 6 matching bases. Material: peripheral blood. The DNA sequence reads TGTGCCAGCTCACCACCCAACCTCAGCGGGTCGAACGAGCAGTACTTC. Its protein is CASSPPNLSGSNEQYF.